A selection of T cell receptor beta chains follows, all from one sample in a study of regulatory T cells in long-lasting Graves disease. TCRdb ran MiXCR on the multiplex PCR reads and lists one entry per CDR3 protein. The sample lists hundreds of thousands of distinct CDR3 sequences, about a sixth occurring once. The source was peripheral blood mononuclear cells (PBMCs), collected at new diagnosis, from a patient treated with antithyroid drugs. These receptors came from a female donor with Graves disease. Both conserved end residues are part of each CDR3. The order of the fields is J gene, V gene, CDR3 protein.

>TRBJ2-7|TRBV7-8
CASSLGAGSSYEQYF
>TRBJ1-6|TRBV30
CAWERIYNSPLHF
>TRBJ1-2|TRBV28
CASSSPGRDGGYTF
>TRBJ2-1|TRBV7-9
CASSSSGTAINEQFF
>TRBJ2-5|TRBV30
CAWSDRGLQETQYF
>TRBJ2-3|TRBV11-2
CASSQGAGVNTDTQYF
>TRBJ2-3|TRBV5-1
CASSGYPGQGENTQYF
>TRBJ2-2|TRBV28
CASSFPLAGETGELFF
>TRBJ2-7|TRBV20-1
CSAIAGGRSTYEQYF
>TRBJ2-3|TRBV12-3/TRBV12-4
CASKGPTLVGTQYF
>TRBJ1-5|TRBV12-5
CASAPRGDQPQHF
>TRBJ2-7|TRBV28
CASRASGTGVREQYF
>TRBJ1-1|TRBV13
CASSLGIGENTEAFF
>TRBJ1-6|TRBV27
CASARPTEYNSPLHF
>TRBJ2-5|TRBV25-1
CASSERLLDRGGLKRPQYF
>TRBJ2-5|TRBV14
CASSQVAGGAETQYF
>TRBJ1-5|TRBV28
CASSAQDSNQPQHF
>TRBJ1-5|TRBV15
CATRLEAVSNQPQHF
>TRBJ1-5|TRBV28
CASTGGGGQQCNQPQHF
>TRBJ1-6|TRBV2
CASTEGAVVASPLHF
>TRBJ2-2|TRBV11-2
CASSLGSGSFTGELFF
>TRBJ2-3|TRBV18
CASSSLLARATDTQYF
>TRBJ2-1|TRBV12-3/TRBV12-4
CASSPGQGTEQFF
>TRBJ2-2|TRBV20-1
CSALPSGSVGPGELFF
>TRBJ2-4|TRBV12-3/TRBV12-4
CASSFSSLREGNIQYF
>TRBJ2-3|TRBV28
CASSSLLAGGGDTQYF
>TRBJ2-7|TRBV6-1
CASSEQGTSYEQYF
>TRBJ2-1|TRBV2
CASSYPNEQFF
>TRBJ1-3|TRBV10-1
CASSVGFGNTIYF